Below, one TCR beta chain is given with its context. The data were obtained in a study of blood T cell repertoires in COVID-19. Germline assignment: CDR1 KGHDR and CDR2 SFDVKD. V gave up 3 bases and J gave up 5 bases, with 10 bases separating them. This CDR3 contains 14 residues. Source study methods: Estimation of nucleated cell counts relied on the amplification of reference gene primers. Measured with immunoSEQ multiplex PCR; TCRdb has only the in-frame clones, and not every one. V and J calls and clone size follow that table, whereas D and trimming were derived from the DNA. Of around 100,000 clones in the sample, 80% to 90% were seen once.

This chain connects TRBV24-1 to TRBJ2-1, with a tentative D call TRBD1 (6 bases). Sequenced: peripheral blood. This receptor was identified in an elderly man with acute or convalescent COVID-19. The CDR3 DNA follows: TGTGCCACCAGTGATGGACAGAGGGACAATGAGCAGTTCTTC. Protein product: CATSDGQRDNEQFF.